This TCR beta chain was identified in a study of monozygotic twins with inflammatory bowel disease (dated by TCRdb to between 2018 and 2020). Notes on the research overall: The full study comprised 30 or so monozygotic twin pairs: nine German pairs (four IBD-concordant, five IBD-discordant) and 19 IBD-discordant Danish pairs. Disease-associated traits were sought mainly through comparisons between IBD patients and their genetically identical healthy co-twins within discordant pairs. Each individual had, on average, about 151 000 unique TCRalpha sequences and 181 000 unique TCRbeta sequences available for analysis.

From each donor, an approximately 2.5 ml peripheral blood sample was collected into PAXgene tubes and stored at -80 degrees C. Without any T cell sorting, total RNA was extracted from whole blood using the PAXgene blood miRNA kit on an automated QIAcube. Peripheral blood from monozygotic twin pairs, either concordant or discordant for inflammatory bowel disease, underwent deep TCRalpha and TCRbeta repertoire profiling that used unique molecular barcoding. For every twin pair, smoking habits were documented, and each individual was categorised as a current, former or never smoker. The study at large found these results: Background noise and inter-individual variability may have been introduced into the repertoires by the differing immunosuppressive treatments among patients. No single strong signal or clonotype linked to IBD turned up in the results, so the idea that one exists was not supported. Compared with healthy twins, IBD patients shared fewer clonotypes with other individuals, and the difference was most pronounced in patients with signs of disease activity. A decrease in TCRbeta repertoire diversity, as measured by inverse Simpson index, was observed in IBD patients compared with their healthy co-twins. The analysis was unable to tell apart different T cell subtypes. Concordant and discordant twins showed no difference in repertoire similarity, possibly because of limited statistical power.

In the case of this clonotype: Its antigen target is currently unknown.

The library was obtained by 5' RACE. Each TCR library was prepared from about 3.5 ug of total RNA. For each sample, cDNA synthesis was carried out in eight separate reactions using SMARTScribe reverse transcriptase. Unique molecular identifiers containing a 6-nucleotide sample barcode were introduced through template switching during cDNA synthesis. TCRalpha and TCRbeta cDNA was amplified by two nested PCRs of 16 and 9 cycles, with bead purification after each PCR. Before amplification, cDNA was treated with uracil DNA-glycosylase and purified using the QIAquick PCR purification kit. The second PCR added Illumina TruSeq-compatible adapters along with sample-specific barcodes. TapeStation and Qubit were used to check library quality and concentration, and around 5 ng of each library went into the pool. Sequencing of the pooled libraries was done on an Illumina HiSeq2500 single-index Rapid Run using custom sequencing primers and 2 x 100 bp reads. On the authors' methods: PCR and sequencing errors were corrected by UMI-based consensus assembly using MiGEC version 1.2.6. V(D)J alignment, clonotype assembly and CDR3 extraction were performed with MiXCR version 2.1.1. To normalise gene usage, clonotype sharing and MAIT/NKT TCR abundance, the analysis used the top 1000, 10 000 and 20 000 clonotypes per sample. Diversity was computed as the inverse Simpson index with the vegan R package after downsampling to 27 000 UMIs. Paired Mann-Whitney U tests on discordant twin pairs were used, with Benjamini-Hochberg multiple-testing correction. TCRdb reprocessed the reads, and each CDR3 protein sequence is entered once, without DNA. In this record, the V and J calls reflect TCRdb's handling and not the investigators' own analysis. In this sample's table one finds fewer than 200,000 distinct CDR3 sequences. The ten largest clones represent roughly 2.4% of the sample.

This clonotype was obtained from a human donor with ulcerative colitis or Crohn's disease, or a healthy co-twin of an affected twin (not recorded which). The source material was blood.

CDR3 reads: CASSSSGTEYNEQFF. The V and J segments used are TRBV11-1 and TRBJ2-1; the D gene TCRdb calls, TRBD1, cannot be checked with no DNA. Sequences SGHAT (CDR1) and FQDESV (CDR2) are obtained from the germline V gene (reference sequence). Inclusive of the bounding cysteine and phenylalanine, the CDR3 is 15 residues long. There is no recorded DNA.